The TCR beta chain described here comes from a study of OX40 agonist ivuxolimab in advanced cancers. About the study as a whole: The costimulatory receptor OX40 (CD134) was targeted by ivuxolimab, a fully human IgG2 agonistic monoclonal antibody. Intravenous ivuxolimab was administered to patients every 2 weeks at six dose levels: 0.01, 0.1, 0.3, 1.5, 3 and 10 mg/kg. Of the approximately 50 dose-escalation patients, hepatocellular carcinoma was present in about 20, melanoma in approximately 15, renal cell carcinoma in 9 and head and neck cancer in 9. In the dose-escalation cohort, 65% to 90% of patients were male, and the mean age was roughly 60 years, with a range of 23 to 79. Prior anti-PD-1, anti-PD-L1 or anti-CTLA-4 therapy was permitted, and 40% of dose-escalation patients had received checkpoint inhibitors. Partial responses occurred in three dose-escalation patients, of whom one had hepatocellular carcinoma and two had cutaneous melanoma. Peripheral TCRbeta sequencing aimed to test whether ivuxolimab altered TCR sequence diversity and caused clonal T-cell expansion. The paper describes the monotherapy dose-escalation part (N of about 47 patients) of the phase I trial of ivuxolimab.

The trial excluded patients who had a history of autoimmune disease or who were on systemic immunosuppression. Peripheral blood for TCR sequencing was collected from all dose cohorts at baseline, on cycle 4 day 1, and on cycle 7 day 1. The samples were taken from a phase I, first-in-human, multicenter, open-label dose-escalation trial of ivuxolimab. Adults with locally advanced or metastatic melanoma, renal cell, hepatocellular, or head and neck squamous cell carcinoma were enrolled in the trial. Before TCR sequencing, CD4+ T cells and CD8+ T cells were sorted from peripheral blood as separate populations. To sequence the TCRbeta CDR3 region, genomic DNA was isolated from the sorted cells. The immunoSEQ Assay was used for sequencing of TCRbeta CDR3 regions. The immuneACCESS repertoire file appears here via TCRdb, limited to in-frame rearrangements. These files lack a portion of the clones; in checked studies, under half of the deficit traces to unresolved V genes, and the cause of the others is not known. The sample data list around 37,000 clones, and 80% to 90% of these were observed just once. Jointly, the top ten make up about 20% of the sample.

Details on this clone: It lacks a known antigen. No base qualities exist here, and no much larger clone lies one base off it.

The CDR3 runs 13 residues from the cysteine to the phenylalanine. The read is trimmed to its CDR3 DNA, 39 bases read in frame from base 1. CDR1 and CDR2, looked up from the germline V gene, are WSHSY and SAAADI. V and J are truncated by 6 bases and 10 bases respectively, leaving an intervening sequence of 18 bases. The paper as a whole reports these results and caveats: Low levels of normalized T-cell clonal expansion were also shown by some nonresponding patients. At doses from 0.1 to 3.0 mg/kg, clonal expansion was seen in both CD4+ and CD8+ blood T cells between baseline and week 6. The antigen specificity of the clonally expanded peripheral T cells was not determined. On average, CD8+ T cells showed more expanded clones than CD4+ T cells after ivuxolimab. In partial responders in the 0.1-3.0 mg/kg groups, normalized peripheral clonal expansion was found to be among the lowest, especially among CD8+ T cells.

The receptor's source is an adult with an advanced solid tumor such as melanoma, head and neck, liver or kidney cancer. The source material was CD4+ or CD8+ T cells sorted from blood, sampled in a trial of the OX40 agonist ivuxolimab. The chain was built from TRBV10-2 and TRBJ1-2, and perhaps TRBD1 as D gene, on 5 matching bases. The nucleotides are TGCGCCAGCAGCGAAACGGCCCTTGGACACTACACCTTC. Protein translation: CASSETALGHYTF.